Listed below are T cell receptor beta chains from one sample, sequenced in a study of response to subunit inactivated influenza vaccine. Each CDR3 protein is one row after TCRdb ran MiXCR on the RT-PCR reads. The sample carries 550,000 to 800,000 distinct CDR3 sequences, around 13% recorded once. The specimen was PBMCs from blood, collected approximately 15 days before vaccination. The receptor source for this set is a man over 45 who received an inactivated influenza vaccine. CDR3s include the opening cysteine and the closing phenylalanine or tryptophan. A D gene is named only where the DNA matches it firmly. Clone size is shown for a subset of rows, as once, few, many or a class of expanded clone.

D gene: -; V gene: TRBV6-2/TRBV6-3; J gene: TRBJ2-7; clone size: few; CDR3 DNA: TGTGCCAGCAGTTTACGGCAGGGATCGGCCTACGAGCAGTACTTC; CDR3 protein: CASSLRQGSAYEQYF
D gene: TRBD2; V gene: TRBV9; J gene: TRBJ2-1; clone size: -; CDR3 DNA: TGTGCCAGCAGCGTAGAGGGGACTAGCTCCCGGGAGCAGTTCTTC; CDR3 protein: CASSVEGTSSREQFF
D gene: TRBD1; V gene: TRBV19; J gene: TRBJ1-5; clone size: -; CDR3 DNA: TGTGCCAGTAGTCCGGGACAGGGAGCGCGTCAGCCCCAGCATTTT; CDR3 protein: CASSPGQGARQPQHF
D gene: TRBD1; V gene: TRBV4-2; J gene: TRBJ2-1; clone size: few; CDR3 DNA: TGTGCCAGCAGCCAAGAATTTGCCGGGACAGGGTTCAATGAGCAGTTCTTC; CDR3 protein: CASSQEFAGTGFNEQFF
D gene: -; V gene: TRBV3-1; J gene: TRBJ1-1; clone size: few; CDR3 DNA: TGTGCCAGCAGCCAACGAACAAGGAACACTGAAGCTTTCTTT; CDR3 protein: CASSQRTRNTEAFF
D gene: -; V gene: TRBV6-2/TRBV6-3; J gene: TRBJ2-5; clone size: -; CDR3 DNA: TGTGCCAGCAGTTACGAGACAGAAGAGACCCAGTACTTC; CDR3 protein: CASSYETEETQYF
D gene: -; V gene: TRBV29-1; J gene: TRBJ2-7; clone size: few; CDR3 DNA: TGCAGCGTTGGGGGGCGAAGCGGGACCGTCGAGCAGTACTTC; CDR3 protein: CSVGGRSGTVEQYF
D gene: TRBD1; V gene: TRBV29-1; J gene: TRBJ2-7; clone size: many; CDR3 DNA: TGCAGCGTTGAGGAGTCCGGGACAGGGACTTACGAGCAGTACTTC; CDR3 protein: CSVEESGTGTYEQYF
D gene: TRBD1; V gene: TRBV10-3; J gene: TRBJ2-5; clone size: few; CDR3 DNA: TGTGCCATCAGTAGACAGGGACCCCAAGAGACCCAGTACTTC; CDR3 protein: CAISRQGPQETQYF
D gene: TRBD2; V gene: TRBV24-1; J gene: TRBJ2-1; clone size: many; CDR3 DNA: TGTGCCACCAGTGACCGGACTAGCGGGAATGAGCAGTTCTTC; CDR3 protein: CATSDRTSGNEQFF
D gene: TRBD1; V gene: TRBV3-1; J gene: TRBJ1-1; clone size: few; CDR3 DNA: TGTGCCAGCAGCCTGAAAACCGGGACAGTGGAAGCTTTCTTT; CDR3 protein: CASSLKTGTVEAFF
D gene: TRBD2; V gene: TRBV5-1; J gene: TRBJ2-1; clone size: -; CDR3 DNA: TGCGCCAGCAGCTTGGCCCGGGGGACTAGCGGGAGAGGGACCTACAATGAGCAGTTCTTC; CDR3 protein: CASSLARGTSGRGTYNEQFF
D gene: TRBD1; V gene: TRBV5-1; J gene: TRBJ2-5; clone size: -; CDR3 DNA: TGCGCCAGCAGCTACCAGACAGGGGTAGATGTGACCCAGTACTTC; CDR3 protein: CASSYQTGVDVTQYF
D gene: -; V gene: TRBV28; J gene: TRBJ2-5; clone size: -; CDR3 DNA: TGTGCCAGCAGTCCCCTGACTAGTACCGAGACCCAGTACTTC; CDR3 protein: CASSPLTSTETQYF
D gene: TRBD1; V gene: TRBV6-1; J gene: TRBJ2-7; clone size: few; CDR3 DNA: TGTGCCAGCAGGACCGGGACAGAGATTACCGAGCAGTACTTC; CDR3 protein: CASRTGTEITEQYF
D gene: -; V gene: TRBV4-3; J gene: TRBJ2-3; clone size: few; CDR3 DNA: TGCGCCAGCAGCCAAGCAATCGTCTCTTCCACAGATACGCAGTATTTT; CDR3 protein: CASSQAIVSSTDTQYF
D gene: TRBD2; V gene: TRBV25-1; J gene: TRBJ2-2; clone size: -; CDR3 DNA: TGTGCCAGCAGTGAGAGGCTAGCGGGACCTTGGGGGACCGGGGAGCTGTTTTTT; CDR3 protein: CASSERLAGPWGTGELFF
D gene: -; V gene: TRBV19; J gene: TRBJ2-5; clone size: few; CDR3 DNA: TGTGCCAGTAGTGACCCCTTCGGCGGGGAGACCCAGTACTTC; CDR3 protein: CASSDPFGGETQYF
D gene: TRBD1; V gene: TRBV9; J gene: TRBJ2-7; clone size: -; CDR3 DNA: TGTGCCAGCAGCGCCTGGACAGGGGGCGAGCAGTACTTC; CDR3 protein: CASSAWTGGEQYF
D gene: -; V gene: TRBV28; J gene: TRBJ1-3; clone size: few; CDR3 DNA: TGTGCCAGCAGTTGGGGGAGAGTCCGCTCTGGAAACACCATATATTTT; CDR3 protein: CASSWGRVRSGNTIYF
D gene: TRBD1; V gene: TRBV12-3/TRBV12-4; J gene: TRBJ2-4; clone size: -; CDR3 DNA: TGTGCCAGCAGTTTAGGGGGACAGGGGGCGGGGTACTTC; CDR3 protein: CASSLGGQGAGYF
D gene: -; V gene: TRBV20-1; J gene: TRBJ1-5; clone size: -; CDR3 DNA: TGCAGTGCTAGACCAGCGACCATTAGCAATCAGCCCCAGCATTTT; CDR3 protein: CSARPATISNQPQHF
D gene: -; V gene: TRBV7-2; J gene: TRBJ2-7; clone size: few; CDR3 DNA: TGTGCCAGCAGCCCGGCACAGGGGAGGTACGAGCAGTACTTC; CDR3 protein: CASSPAQGRYEQYF
D gene: TRBD2; V gene: TRBV29-1; J gene: TRBJ2-3; clone size: many; CDR3 DNA: TGCAGCGCTGGGACTAGCGGGAGTGGAAATACGCAGTATTTT; CDR3 protein: CSAGTSGSGNTQYF
D gene: -; V gene: TRBV3-1; J gene: TRBJ1-1; clone size: many; CDR3 DNA: TGTGCCAGCAGCCAAACATTAGAGGTCACTGAAGCTTTCTTT; CDR3 protein: CASSQTLEVTEAFF
D gene: TRBD1; V gene: TRBV6-1; J gene: TRBJ1-1; clone size: few; CDR3 DNA: TGTGCCAGTCTTCAGGGGGTCGCTGAAGCTTTCTTT; CDR3 protein: CASLQGVAEAFF
D gene: -; V gene: TRBV28; J gene: TRBJ2-5; clone size: -; CDR3 DNA: TGTGCCAGCAGTTTATGGGGGAAGCAAGAGACCCAGTACTTC; CDR3 protein: CASSLWGKQETQYF
D gene: -; V gene: TRBV27; J gene: TRBJ2-2; clone size: few; CDR3 DNA: TGTGCCAGCAGTTTATCGGGACGGCCGAACACCGGGGAGCTGTTTTTT; CDR3 protein: CASSLSGRPNTGELFF
D gene: TRBD2; V gene: TRBV2; J gene: TRBJ2-5; clone size: few; CDR3 DNA: TGTGCCAGCAGTGTCAGCGGGAAAGAGACCCAGTACTTC; CDR3 protein: CASSVSGKETQYF
D gene: TRBD1; V gene: TRBV3-1; J gene: TRBJ2-7; clone size: -; CDR3 DNA: TGTGCCAGCAGCCGATACCAGGGGGCTGGCGAGCAGTACTTC; CDR3 protein: CASSRYQGAGEQYF
D gene: TRBD1; V gene: TRBV5-5; J gene: TRBJ2-7; clone size: -; CDR3 DNA: TGTGCCAGCAGCTTGACTGGACAGGGGGCCCCCGAGCAGTACTTC; CDR3 protein: CASSLTGQGAPEQYF
D gene: -; V gene: TRBV6-2/TRBV6-3; J gene: TRBJ2-7; clone size: -; CDR3 DNA: TGTGCCAGCAGTTACTCGCTGAGCGACGAGCAGTACTTC; CDR3 protein: CASSYSLSDEQYF
D gene: -; V gene: TRBV29-1; J gene: TRBJ1-2; clone size: many; CDR3 DNA: TGCAGCGTTGTGACCAGAGAGAACTATGGCTACACCTTC; CDR3 protein: CSVVTRENYGYTF
D gene: TRBD1; V gene: TRBV7-9; J gene: TRBJ2-1; clone size: -; CDR3 DNA: TGTGCCAGCAGCTTAGGAACACAGGGGGTGTTCTTC; CDR3 protein: CASSLGTQGVFF
D gene: -; V gene: TRBV28; J gene: TRBJ2-1; clone size: -; CDR3 DNA: TGTGCCAGCAGCCCGACAGGTGAAACCTACAATGAGCAGTTCTTC; CDR3 protein: CASSPTGETYNEQFF
D gene: -; V gene: TRBV18; J gene: TRBJ2-1; clone size: -; CDR3 DNA: TGTGCCAGCTCACCTAGTCTGACGGGAGTCTCCAATGAGCAGTTCTTC; CDR3 protein: CASSPSLTGVSNEQFF
D gene: -; V gene: TRBV20-1; J gene: TRBJ1-2; clone size: few; CDR3 DNA: TGCAGTGCTAGCGTACGGAACGACGGTGGCTACACCTTC; CDR3 protein: CSASVRNDGGYTF
D gene: TRBD2; V gene: TRBV20-1; J gene: TRBJ2-5; clone size: -; CDR3 DNA: TGCAGTGCTATGAGTCCTAGCGGGAGCTCACAAGAGACCCAGTACTTC; CDR3 protein: CSAMSPSGSSQETQYF
D gene: TRBD1; V gene: TRBV5-1; J gene: TRBJ1-1; clone size: many; CDR3 DNA: TGCGCCAGCAGCAGCCAGGGGGCTAACACTGAAGCTTTCTTT; CDR3 protein: CASSSQGANTEAFF
D gene: TRBD2; V gene: TRBV28; J gene: TRBJ2-4; clone size: many; CDR3 DNA: TGTGCCAGCGCTAGCGGGAGGCACATAACCATTCAGTACTTC; CDR3 protein: CASASGRHITIQYF
D gene: TRBD1; V gene: TRBV29-1; J gene: TRBJ2-2; clone size: few; CDR3 DNA: TGCAGCGTTGAATGGTGGGGACAGGGGACCGGGGAGCTGTTTTTT; CDR3 protein: CSVEWWGQGTGELFF
D gene: TRBD1; V gene: TRBV5-1; J gene: TRBJ1-6; clone size: few; CDR3 DNA: TGCGCCAGCAGCTCCCGACAGGGGCGTGATTCACCCCTCCACTTT; CDR3 protein: CASSSRQGRDSPLHF
D gene: -; V gene: TRBV4-2; J gene: TRBJ1-4; clone size: -; CDR3 DNA: TGTGCCAGCAGGGAGGGGAGGTCCCGCGGAAAACTGTTTTTT; CDR3 protein: CASREGRSRGKLFF
D gene: TRBD2; V gene: TRBV11-2; J gene: TRBJ2-3; clone size: -; CDR3 DNA: TGTGCCAGCAGCTTAGCTCTAGCGGGGGGTTCAGATACGCAGTATTTT; CDR3 protein: CASSLALAGGSDTQYF
D gene: TRBD1; V gene: TRBV7-2; J gene: TRBJ2-2; clone size: -; CDR3 DNA: TGTGCCAGCAGCAGCGACAGGGGCGGGGAGCTGTTTTTT; CDR3 protein: CASSSDRGGELFF
D gene: -; V gene: TRBV7-9; J gene: TRBJ1-3; clone size: few; CDR3 DNA: TGTGCCAGCAGCTACGGGGGGATTTCCTCTGGAAACACCATATATTTT; CDR3 protein: CASSYGGISSGNTIYF
D gene: TRBD1; V gene: TRBV7-8; J gene: TRBJ2-2; clone size: few; CDR3 DNA: TGTGCCAGCATCCGGAGGACAGGGGCTAGCACCGGGGAGCTGTTTTTT; CDR3 protein: CASIRRTGASTGELFF
D gene: -; V gene: TRBV7-7; J gene: TRBJ2-2; clone size: many; CDR3 DNA: TGTGCCAGCAGCTCCAGAGAGGCCGGGGAGCTGTTTTTT; CDR3 protein: CASSSREAGELFF